A selection of T cell receptor beta chains follows, all from one sample in a study of blood T cell repertoires in COVID-19. Method: immunoSEQ multiplex PCR; TCRdb's copy keeps in-frame clones and lacks some. The data contain fewer than 180,000 clones, over 65% of them singletons. What was sequenced was peripheral blood. These receptors originate from a man aged 65 to 79 with acute or convalescent COVID-19. CDR3s leave out the opening cysteine and the closing phenylalanine or tryptophan. A clone size is listed for some rows: how often the clone was seen (once, few, many), or a class if it is expanded.

TRBV4-1 | . | ASRPGDRETGANVLT
TRBV28 | few | ASILGGTGAHGYT
TRBV5-6 | . | ASSLATRRETQY
TRBV18 | . | ASPDDRVLDFH
TRBV5-6 | . | ASGDSGTRVETQY
TRBV2 | . | ASLSGRGAGELF
TRBV19 | . | ASSIRGGEQY
TRBV7-2 | . | ASSFFGQGRGETQY
TRBV20-1 | few | SVWANEKLF
TRBV9 | . | ASSPRTGSNQPQH
TRBV7-9 | . | ASSFRGSDTGELF
TRBV19 | once | ASSSQGAQPQH
TRBV6-2/TRBV6-3 | . | ASSYPTLGLAGTDTQY
TRBV5-1 | . | ASSQGLRDEQF
TRBV29-1 | . | SVELAGKLF
TRBV9 | . | ASSVRDTEHNEQF
TRBV20-1 | . | SASTGLSSYNEQF
TRBV6-5 | . | ASSYGEPSGANVLT
TRBV10-3 | . | AISGTSGRWTGELF
TRBV28 | many | ASSPIGIAGGAGETQY
TRBV5-1 | . | ASSTAGTGEKLF
TRBV28 | . | ASSFGRSYGYT
TRBV7-3 | . | ASSLAGVNNEQF
TRBV10-2 | . | ASSEGLASSYEQY
TRBV10-3 | few | AISDSTSGGYNEQF
TRBV3-1/TRBV3-2 | . | ASSHARRGYT
TRBV19 | once | ASSSGVYGYT
TRBV28 | . | ASSSWAETQY
TRBV30 | few | ACWGAYEQY
TRBV30 | . | AGQQEITDTQY
TRBV7-2 | . | ASSLLASAYEQY
TRBV11-2 | . | ASSSGQWDTEAF
TRBV14 | . | ASSQAGVAETQY
TRBV4-1 | . | ASSQVDRGQSGYT
TRBV11-3 | . | ASSYSTSGRGNEQF
TRBV25-1 | . | ASSEARFRGDTQY
TRBV28 | . | ASSPVYGTGDLHEQF
TRBV11-3 | . | ASSLGQLGTDTQY
TRBV6-2/TRBV6-3 | . | ASSYSHSNEQF
TRBV9 | . | ASSFGTHNEKLF
TRBV28 | once | ASRPGGVNYGYT
TRBV28 | . | ASSFAGAGEKLF
TRBV28 | . | ASSSTDRGFLYSIEQY
TRBV6-5 | . | ASRPPGGIYETQY
TRBV3-1/TRBV3-2 | . | ASSQLDRGYEQY
TRBV7-9 | . | ASSFGTGSFGSPLH
TRBV19 | . | ASSIGTGITEAF
TRBV27 | . | ASSPAVRNSPLH